Presented here are 7 T cell receptor beta chains from one specimen sequenced in a study of blood T cell repertoires in COVID-19. Sequenced by immunoSEQ multiplex PCR; TCRdb stores in-frame clones only, minus some. The sample records about 58,000 clones, 65% to 90% being singletons. The sequenced sample was peripheral blood. Source of these receptors: a man aged 50 to 59 with COVID-19, enrolled during active disease.

This chain links TRBV10-3 with TRBJ1-6; 7 positions agree with TRBD1. Trimming took 6 bases from V and 5 from J; bases not matched to a gene: 4. Germline values: CDR1 ENHRY, CDR2 SYGVKD. The CDR3 covers 14 residues. The CDR3 nucleotides read TGTGCCATCAGGGGGGACAGTGATAATTCACCCCTCCACTTT. Its protein product is CAIRGDSDNSPLHF.

V and J are TRBV6-2 or TRBV6-3 and TRBJ1-5, with 7 bases lining up with TRBD1. Germline V lookup: CDR1 MNHEY, CDR2 SVGEGT. The V gene end was trimmed by 6 bases and the J gene end by 0 bases; junction bases not matched to a gene: 5. The CDR3 consists of 15 residues. DNA for the CDR3: TGTGCCAGCAGCCGCGGGACAGTTAGCAATCAGCCCCAGCATTTT. As protein: CASSRGTVSNQPQHF.

The rearrangement links TRBV27 to TRBJ1-1; the D is unclear. The CDR3 contains 13 residues. V was shortened by 3 bases and J by 3 bases, with 8 bases between the two germline ends. Germline values: CDR1 MNHEY, CDR2 SMNVEV (reference sequence). The chain's CDR3 is CASSLGRDTEAFF. The CDR3 nucleotides are TGTGCCAGCAGTTTGGGCAGAGACACTGAAGCTTTCTTT.

V is TRBV6-6 and J is TRBJ1-6, with TRBD1 matching 10 bases. The CDR3 length is 14 residues. V lost 6 bases to trimming and J lost 13 bases; unmatched junction nucleotides: 9. CDR1 and CDR2 from the germline V gene are MNHNY and SVGAGI (reference sequence). DNA of the CDR3: TGTGCCAGCAGCCCGACAGGGGGCGTCTTCCCCCTCCACTTT. It is translated as CASSPTGGVFPLHF.

The table lists this clone with a count of one. The chain carries TRBV5-6 and TRBJ1-3; D may be TRBD1 (5 bases). Germline loops: CDR1 SGHDT, CDR2 YYEEEE. V lost 0 bases to trimming and J lost 0 bases, with 10 bases between them. This CDR3 contains 16 residues. The CDR3 DNA is TGTGCCAGCAGCTTGGGGGCAGGGAACTCTGGAAACACCATATATTTT. This codes for CASSLGAGNSGNTIYF.

The chain employs TRBV28 and TRBJ2-7; no firm D call. The CDR3 is made up of 12 amino acids. The V and J ends lost 3 bases and 3 bases respectively, with 6 bases between them. From germline, CDR1 is MDHEN and CDR2 SYDVKM. For the CDR3, the DNA is TGTGCCAGCAGTTTCCCTTTCTACGAGCAGTACTTC. It specifies CASSFPFYEQYF.

The chain has TRBV3-1 (or the pseudogene TRBV3-2) and TRBJ1-2, with D possibly being TRBD1 (5 bases). The germline CDR1 and CDR2 sequences are LGHDT and YNNKEL (reference sequence). Trimming shortened V by 3 bases and J by 4 bases, and 15 bases separated the two germline ends. The CDR3 contains 15 residues. The CDR3 DNA is TGTGCCAGCAGCCACAGGGCAGGGCCCATCTATGGCTACACCTTC. Translating it yields CASSHRAGPIYGYTF.